Below, 26 T cell receptor beta chains from the same sample are listed, as sequenced in a study of blood T cell repertoires in COVID-19. Here immunoSEQ multiplex PCR was the method, and the copy in TCRdb shows in-frame clones only, minus some. The data contain about 190,000 clones, more than 75% of them singletons. Sequencing was performed on peripheral blood. These receptors were collected from a human donor in a cohort sampled during active COVID-19.

The chain is built from TRBV30 and TRBJ2-2, with 9 bases fitting TRBD1. Germline V gene lookup returns CDR1 GTSNPN and CDR2 SVGIG (reference sequence). The CDR3 loop spans 14 amino acids. The V and J ends lost 3 bases and 4 bases, in that order; junction bases with no gene match: 3. Here the CDR3 DNA reads TGTGCCTGGAGGGGACAGGGAACCACCGGGGAGCTGTTTTTT. The encoded protein is CAWRGQGTTGELFF.

The count of this clone is one. V is TRBV7-2 and J is TRBJ2-6; 9 nucleotides line up with TRBD1. J gave up 0 bases and V 5 bases, and 8 bases lay outside the gene matches. There are 18 residues in the CDR3. Germline V gene lookup returns CDR1 SGHTA and CDR2 FQGNSA. The CDR3 DNA is TGTGCCAGCAGCCGTAGAGACAGGGGGTCCTCTGGGGCCAACGTCCTGACTTTC. Translated, it gives CASSRRDRGSSGANVLTF.

The chain joins TRBV6-5 to TRBJ1-6, with a tentative D call TRBD1 (5 bases). The germline V gene has CDR1 MNHEY and CDR2 SVGAGI. Trimming removed 4 bases at V and 7 bases at J, with 8 bases between. The CDR3 covers 13 residues. CDR3 DNA sequence: TGTGCCAGCAGTTCCACAGGAAATTCACCCCTCCACTTT. Translation: CASSSTGNSPLHF.

V usage is TRBV3-1 (or the pseudogene TRBV3-2) and J usage is TRBJ2-5; 7 nucleotides line up with TRBD2. The CDR3 extends over 15 amino acids. After removal of 6 bases from V and 4 bases from J, the junction contained 11 bases not matched to a gene. The germline gives CDR1 LGHDT, CDR2 YNNKEL (reference sequence). CDR3 DNA: TGTGCCAGCAGTCAATGGGGAGGGGAACGAGAGACCCAGTACTTC. It specifies CASSQWGGERETQYF.

V gene TRBV18 combines with J gene TRBJ1-1; maybe TRBD1 (6 bases). Germline V lookup: CDR1 KGHSH, CDR2 LQKENI. Between the trimmed V and J ends, which lost 0 bases and 5 bases, there was a span of 16 bases. CDR3 length: 16 residues. CDR3 bases: TGTGCCAGCTCACCACCTAAATTAGAACAGGGAACTGAAGCTTTCTTT. It yields the protein CASSPPKLEQGTEAFF.

This chain uses TRBV28 with TRBJ2-7; D gene uncertain. The CDR3 length is 15 residues. V gave up 4 bases and J gave up 3 bases, with 16 bases separating them. Germline V gives CDR1 MDHEN, CDR2 SYDVKM. In nucleotides, the CDR3 is TGTGCCAGCAGTTCCCCCGATCACTCCCGCTACGAGCAGTACTTC. Its protein is CASSSPDHSRYEQYF.

The rearrangement joins TRBV6-5 to TRBJ1-1, with D possibly TRBD1 on 6 matching bases. V was cut by 6 bases and J by 4 bases, with 12 bases left in between. Germline values: CDR1 MNHEY, CDR2 SVGAGI. The CDR3 loop spans 13 amino acids. In DNA form, the CDR3 reads TGTGCCAGCAGAACAGGGATCGGCACTGAAGCTTTCTTT. It is translated as CASRTGIGTEAFF.

V and J are TRBV2 and TRBJ1-5, with 9 nucleotides matching TRBD1. V shed 6 bases, J shed 13 bases, and the junction held 4 bases outside the gene matches. This CDR3 region has 11 residues. Germline V gene lookup returns CDR1 SNHLY and CDR2 FYNNEI. The CDR3 loop is CASRDRGQQHF. In DNA form, the CDR3 reads TGTGCCAGCAGGGACAGGGGCCAACAGCATTTT.

The CDR3 protein is CASSLDRGRSSYEQYF. The CDR3, as DNA: TGTGCCAGCAGTCTGGACAGGGGAAGGAGCTCCTACGAGCAGTACTTC. The chain couples TRBV28 to TRBJ2-7; 9 bases are shared with TRBD1. CDR3 size: 16 residues. V shed 5 bases, J shed 0 bases, and the junction held 8 bases outside the gene matches. Looked up from germline, CDR1 is MDHEN and CDR2 is SYDVKM. Variable domain in full (rest from reference TRBV28 and TRBJ2-7): DVKVTQSSRYLVKRTGEKVFLECVQDMDHENMFWYRQDPGLGLRLIYFSYDVKMKEKGDIPEGYSVSREKKERFSLILESASTNQTSMYLCASSLDRGRSSYEQYFGPGTRLTVT.

The chain employs TRBV6-5 and TRBJ2-2; a weak D match, TRBD1 (6 bases). CDR3 length equals 12 residues. Germline loops: CDR1 MNHEY, CDR2 SVGAGI. Trimming removed 6 bases at V and 5 bases at J, with 7 bases between. CDR3 DNA sequence: TGTGCCAGCAGCCAGGGGACCGGGGAGCTGTTTTTT. Residues: CASSQGTGELFF.

The chain is built from TRBV30 and TRBJ2-7, with D possibly being TRBD2 (6 bases). The V and J ends lost 8 bases and 2 bases respectively, with 16 bases between them. Germline loops: CDR1 GTSNPN, CDR2 SVGIG (reference sequence). This CDR3 spans 13 amino acids. CDR3 bases: TGTGCCGGGTTGGGCGGGGCGACCTACGAGCAGTACTTC. Its translation is CAGLGGATYEQYF. Full variable domain (missing parts from reference TRBV30 and TRBJ2-7): SQTIHQWPATLVQPVGSPLSLECTVEGTSNPNLYWYRQAAGRGLQLLFYSVGIGQISSEVPQNLSASRPQDRQFILSSKKLLLSDSGFYLCAGLGGATYEQYFGPGTRLTVT.

CDR3 sequence: CASSTSGTGPYEQYF. As DNA, the CDR3 is TGTGCCAGCAGTACCTCCGGGACAGGGCCCTACGAGCAGTACTTC. The V and J genes are TRBV28 and TRBJ2-7; TRBD1 matches 9 bases. The V gene end was trimmed by 5 bases and the J gene end by 2 bases; junction bases not matched to a gene: 7. The CDR3 is 15 residues long. Germline values: CDR1 MDHEN, CDR2 SYDVKM.

The chain uses TRBV30 and TRBJ2-7; TRBD2 matches 9 bases. V lost 3 bases to trimming and J lost 6 bases; unmatched junction nucleotides: 6. The germline V gene encodes CDR1 GTSNPN and CDR2 SVGIG (reference sequence). This CDR3 comprises 13 residues. The CDR3 loop is CAWRISGGGEQYF. In DNA, the CDR3 is TGTGCCTGGAGGATTAGCGGGGGAGGCGAGCAGTACTTC.

This chain connects TRBV6-6 to TRBJ2-5; 8 bases line up with TRBD2. Germline CDR1 is MNHNY and CDR2 is SVGAGI (reference sequence). V was pared by 6 bases and J by 2 bases, with 8 bases of the junction left unmatched. The CDR3 sequence is 15 residues long. The chain's CDR3 is CASSLFGGGQETQYF. The CDR3, as DNA: TGTGCCAGCAGCTTATTCGGGGGGGGGCAAGAGACCCAGTACTTC.

This clone was observed a few times. The V and J genes are TRBV2 and TRBJ1-6, with TRBD1 identical over 10 bases. Germline assignment: CDR1 SNHLY and CDR2 FYNNEI. The CDR3 is made up of 15 amino acids. The V segment lost 5 bases and the J segment 14 bases; nucleotides outside the gene matches: 12. CDR3 sequence (DNA): TGTGCCAGCAGTAGCCTGGGACAGGGGATCGGGGCCCTCCACTTT. It codes for CASSSLGQGIGALHF.

V and J are TRBV3-1 (or the pseudogene TRBV3-2) and TRBJ1-5; D unclear. Trimming stripped 1 base from V and 2 bases from J, with 12 bases between. Germline V gene sequence: CDR1 LGHDT, CDR2 YNNKEL (reference sequence). This CDR3 has 16 amino acids. As DNA, the CDR3 is TGTGCCAGCAGCCAAGGGACGGGAGTCCGCAATCAGCCCCAGCATTTT. Amino acids: CASSQGTGVRNQPQHF.

The V call is TRBV7-8, the J call TRBJ2-7; D call uncertain. Between the trimmed V and J ends, which lost 1 base and 4 bases, there was a span of 5 bases. The CDR3 covers 12 residues. Germline V gene data show CDR1 as SGHVS and CDR2 as FQNEAQ. The CDR3 region has the DNA TGTGCCAGCAGCTTAGGGCAGTACGAGCAGTACTTC. Translating it yields CASSLGQYEQYF.

The genes are TRBV30 and TRBJ2-1, with D perhaps TRBD2 (7 bases). V shed 3 bases and J shed 4 bases, with 16 bases lying between them. The CDR3 spans 15 residues. Germline CDR1 is GTSNPN and CDR2 is SVGIG (reference sequence). The DNA for the CDR3 is TGTGCCTGGAGCAGGGGAGGGGGGGGATACAATGAGCAGTTCTTC. Protein sequence: CAWSRGGGGYNEQFF.

This clone has a single count. The V call is TRBV19, the J call TRBJ2-2, with 7 bases fitting TRBD1. The V gene end was trimmed by 5 bases and the J gene end by 6 bases; junction bases not matched to a gene: 3. Germline values: CDR1 LNHDA, CDR2 SQIVND (reference sequence). There are 13 residues in the CDR3. The CDR3: CASSSQGAGELFF. CDR3 sequence (DNA): TGTGCCAGTAGTTCTCAGGGGGCCGGGGAGCTGTTTTTT.

This chain connects TRBV5-1 to TRBJ2-1, with 8 bases matching TRBD2. Unmatched junction bases numbered 5, after V lost 2 bases and J lost 4 bases. Germline V gene data show CDR1 as SGHRS and CDR2 as YFSETQ. The CDR3 spans 15 residues. Written as DNA, the CDR3 is TGCGCCAGCAGCTTCGGGACTAGGCAATACAATGAGCAGTTCTTC. As protein: CASSFGTRQYNEQFF.

The chain joins TRBV6-6 to TRBJ2-2; D unresolved. V gave up 0 bases and J gave up 6 bases, with 8 bases separating them. This CDR3 has 14 residues. Germline lookup yields CDR1 MNHNY and CDR2 SVGAGI (reference sequence). CDR3 nucleotide sequence: TGTGCCAGCAGTTACTCGACGGAGTCCGGGGAGCTGTTTTTT. Its translation: CASSYSTESGELFF.

CDR3 coding DNA: TGTGCCAGCACCAGTACAGGCCGGACTAGCGGGTACGAGCAGTACTTC. It specifies CASTSTGRTSGYEQYF. The chain employs TRBV28 and TRBJ2-7; 11 nucleotides align to TRBD2. The V and J ends lost 7 bases and 4 bases, in that order; junction bases with no gene match: 12. This CDR3 has 16 amino acids. CDR1 is MDHEN, CDR2 SYDVKM, per germline.

V is TRBV6-2 or TRBV6-3 and J is TRBJ2-1; TRBD1 aligns across 7 bases. V gave up 2 bases and J gave up 4 bases; unmatched junction bases: 2. The CDR3 spans 14 residues. Germline CDR1 and CDR2: MNHEY and SVGEGT. DNA for the CDR3: TGTGCCAGCAGTTACCTGACAGGGTACAATGAGCAGTTCTTC. As protein: CASSYLTGYNEQFF.

The chain employs TRBV2 and TRBJ2-3; D not certain. The V end was cut by 8 bases, the J end by 1 base, with 7 bases between. CDR1 is SNHLY, CDR2 FYNNEI, per germline. This CDR3 comprises 12 residues. CDR3 in amino acids: CASVYGTDTQYF. The CDR3 DNA follows: TGTGCCAGCGTCTACGGCACAGATACGCAGTATTTT. Full variable domain (missing parts from reference TRBV2 and TRBJ2-3): EPEVTQTPSHQVTQMGQEVILRCVPISNHLYFYWYRQILGQKVEFLVSFYNNEISEKSEIFDDQFSVERPDGSNFTLKIRSTKLEDSAMYFCASVYGTDTQYFGPGTRLTVL.

The chain joins TRBV30 to TRBJ2-5; 10 nucleotides match TRBD2. This CDR3 comprises 14 residues. Trimming cost V 8 bases and J 1 base; bases outside gene matches: 7. From germline, CDR1 is GTSNPN and CDR2 SVGIG (reference sequence). The CDR3 DNA is TGTGCCGGTACTAGCGGGGTGGTCCAAGAGACCCAGTACTTC. It specifies CAGTSGVVQETQYF. The full variable domain, its missing parts supplied by reference TRBV30 and TRBJ2-5, is SQTIHQWPATLVQPVGSPLSLECTVEGTSNPNLYWYRQAAGRGLQLLFYSVGIGQISSEVPQNLSASRPQDRQFILSSKKLLLSDSGFYLCAGTSGVVQETQYFGPGTRLLVL.

The gene calls are TRBV19 and TRBJ2-7; tentative D call: TRBD2 (5 bases). V gave up 3 bases and J gave up 4 bases, with 16 bases separating them. Germline V gene data show CDR1 as LNHDA and CDR2 as SQIVND (reference sequence). This CDR3 has 15 residues. DNA of the CDR3: TGTGCCAGTAGTATCAGCGGCAGGCCCCTATACGAGCAGTACTTC. It codes for CASSISGRPLYEQYF.